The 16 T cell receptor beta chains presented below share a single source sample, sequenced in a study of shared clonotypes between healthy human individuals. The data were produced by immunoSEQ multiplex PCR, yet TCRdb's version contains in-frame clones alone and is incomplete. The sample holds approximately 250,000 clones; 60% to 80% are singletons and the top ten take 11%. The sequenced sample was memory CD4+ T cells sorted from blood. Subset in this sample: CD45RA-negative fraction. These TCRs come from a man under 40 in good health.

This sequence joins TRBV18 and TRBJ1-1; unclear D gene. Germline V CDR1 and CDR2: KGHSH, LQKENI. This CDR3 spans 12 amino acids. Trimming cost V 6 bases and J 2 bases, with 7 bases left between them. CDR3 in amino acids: CASSQPNTEAFF. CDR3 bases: TGTGCCAGCTCTCAACCAAACACTGAAGCTTTCTTT.

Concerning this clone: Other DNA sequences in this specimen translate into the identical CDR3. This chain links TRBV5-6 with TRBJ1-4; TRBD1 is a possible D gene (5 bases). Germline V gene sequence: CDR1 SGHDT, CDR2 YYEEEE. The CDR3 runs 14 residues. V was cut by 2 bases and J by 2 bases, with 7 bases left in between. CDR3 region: CASSLRGTNEKLFF. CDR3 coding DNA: TGTGCCAGCAGCTTACGGGGGACTAATGAAAAACTGTTTTTT.

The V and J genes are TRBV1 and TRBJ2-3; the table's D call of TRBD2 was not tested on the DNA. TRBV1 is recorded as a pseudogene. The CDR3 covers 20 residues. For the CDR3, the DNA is TGCACCAGCAGCCAAACCTTCTGGACTAGCGGGAACCGGGGCACAGATACGCAGTATTTT. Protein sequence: CTSSQTFWTSGNRGTDTQYF.

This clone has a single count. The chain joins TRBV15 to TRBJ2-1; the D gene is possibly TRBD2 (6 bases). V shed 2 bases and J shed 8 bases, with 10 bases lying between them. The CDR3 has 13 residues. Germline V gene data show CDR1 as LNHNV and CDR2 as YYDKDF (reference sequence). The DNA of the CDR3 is TGTGCCACCAGCAGAAACGGGGGAGATGAGCAGTTCTTC. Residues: CATSRNGGDEQFF.

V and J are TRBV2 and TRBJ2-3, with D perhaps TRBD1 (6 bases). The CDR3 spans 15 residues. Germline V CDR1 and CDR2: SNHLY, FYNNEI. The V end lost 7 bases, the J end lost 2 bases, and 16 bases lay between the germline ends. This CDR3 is CASNGAQGHTDTQYF. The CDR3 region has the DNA TGTGCCAGCAATGGGGCACAGGGCCACACAGATACGCAGTATTTT.

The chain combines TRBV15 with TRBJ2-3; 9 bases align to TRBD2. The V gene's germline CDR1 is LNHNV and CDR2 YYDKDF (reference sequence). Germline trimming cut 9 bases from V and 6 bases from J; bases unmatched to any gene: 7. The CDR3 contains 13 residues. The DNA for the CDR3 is TGTGCCACGAGGGGCGGGAGGGGGGATACGCAGTATTTT. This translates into CATRGGRGDTQYF.

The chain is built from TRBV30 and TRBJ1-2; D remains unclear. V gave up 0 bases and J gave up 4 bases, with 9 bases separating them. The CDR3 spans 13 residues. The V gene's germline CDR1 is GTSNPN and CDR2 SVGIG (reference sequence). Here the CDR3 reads CAWSVGDFYGYTF. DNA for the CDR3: TGTGCCTGGAGTGTCGGCGATTTCTATGGCTACACCTTC. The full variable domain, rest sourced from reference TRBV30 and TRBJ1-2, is SQTIHQWPATLVQPVGSPLSLECTVEGTSNPNLYWYRQAAGRGLQLLFYSVGIGQISSEVPQNLSASRPQDRQFILSSKKLLLSDSGFYLCAWSVGDFYGYTFGSGTRLTVV.

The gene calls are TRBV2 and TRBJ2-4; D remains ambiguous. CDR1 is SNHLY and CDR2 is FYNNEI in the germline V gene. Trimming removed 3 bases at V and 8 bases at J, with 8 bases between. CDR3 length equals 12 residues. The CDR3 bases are TGTGCCAGCAGTGAGTACAATGACATTCAGTACTTC. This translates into CASSEYNDIQYF. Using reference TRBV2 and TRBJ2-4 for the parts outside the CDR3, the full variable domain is EPEVTQTPSHQVTQMGQEVILRCVPISNHLYFYWYRQILGQKVEFLVSFYNNEISEKSEIFDDQFSVERPDGSNFTLKIRSTKLEDSAMYFCASSEYNDIQYFGAGTRLSVL.

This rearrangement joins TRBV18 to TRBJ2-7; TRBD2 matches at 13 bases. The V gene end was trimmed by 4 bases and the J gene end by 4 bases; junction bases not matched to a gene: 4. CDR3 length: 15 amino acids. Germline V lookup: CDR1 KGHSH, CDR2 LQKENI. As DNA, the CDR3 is TGTGCCAGCTCACGACAGACTAGCGGGAGGTACGAGCAGTACTTC. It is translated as CASSRQTSGRYEQYF.

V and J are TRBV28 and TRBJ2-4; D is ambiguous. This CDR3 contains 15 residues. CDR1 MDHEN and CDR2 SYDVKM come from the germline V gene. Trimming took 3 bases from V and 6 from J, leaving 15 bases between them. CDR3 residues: CASSLERFGPNIQYF. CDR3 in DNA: TGTGCCAGCAGTTTGGAAAGATTCGGGCCAAACATTCAGTACTTC.

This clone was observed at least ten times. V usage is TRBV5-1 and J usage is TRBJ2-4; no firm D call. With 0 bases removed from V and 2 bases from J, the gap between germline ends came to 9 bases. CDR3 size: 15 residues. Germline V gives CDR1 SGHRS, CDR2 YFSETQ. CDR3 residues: CASSLDGSSKNIQYF. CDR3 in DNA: TGCGCCAGCAGCTTGGACGGGTCGTCCAAAAACATTCAGTACTTC.

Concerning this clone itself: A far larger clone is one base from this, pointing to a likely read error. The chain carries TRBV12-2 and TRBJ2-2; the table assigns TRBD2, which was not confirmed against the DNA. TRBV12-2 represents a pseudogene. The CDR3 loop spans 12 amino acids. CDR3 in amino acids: CASRHPGGEPFF. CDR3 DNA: TGTGCAAGTCGCCACCCAGGCGGGGAGCCGTTTTTT.

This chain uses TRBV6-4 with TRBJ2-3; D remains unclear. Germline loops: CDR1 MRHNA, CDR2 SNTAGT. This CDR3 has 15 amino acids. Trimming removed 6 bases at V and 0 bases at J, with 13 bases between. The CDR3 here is CASSQKAVSTDTQYF. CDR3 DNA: TGTGCCAGCAGCCAAAAGGCGGTGAGCACAGATACGCAGTATTTT.

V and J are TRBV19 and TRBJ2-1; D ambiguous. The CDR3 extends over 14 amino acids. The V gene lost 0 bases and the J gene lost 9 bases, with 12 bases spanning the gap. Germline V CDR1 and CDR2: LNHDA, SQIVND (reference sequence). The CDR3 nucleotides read TGTGCCAGTAGTATAGATCGGCGAGCCCTTGAGCAGTTCTTC. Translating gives CASSIDRRALEQFF.

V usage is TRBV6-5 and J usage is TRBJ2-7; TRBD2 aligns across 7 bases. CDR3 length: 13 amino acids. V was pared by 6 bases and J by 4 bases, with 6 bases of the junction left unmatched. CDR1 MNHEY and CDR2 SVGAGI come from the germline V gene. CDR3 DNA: TGTGCCAGCAGATTAGGACTAGGGTACGAGCAGTACTTC. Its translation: CASRLGLGYEQYF.

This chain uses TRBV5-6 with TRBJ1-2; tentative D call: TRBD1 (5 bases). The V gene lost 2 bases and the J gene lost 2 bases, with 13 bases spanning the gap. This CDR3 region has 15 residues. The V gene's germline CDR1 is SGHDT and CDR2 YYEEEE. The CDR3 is CASSFWTRVNYGYTF. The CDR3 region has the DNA TGTGCCAGCAGCTTCTGGACACGGGTCAACTATGGCTACACCTTC.